This T cell receptor beta chain stems from a study of shared clonotypes between healthy human individuals. Sorted-subset replicate PCRs used about 0.2 ug DNA, around 31,000 T cell genomes. Profiled with immunoSEQ multiplex PCR; TCRdb holds only in-frame clones, not every one. The sample carries some 900,000 clones, about three quarters recorded once. Germline lookup yields CDR1 WSHSY and CDR2 SAAADI. V lost 6 bases and J lost 1, with 6 bases in between. The CDR3 has 13 residues. For this clone: Its antigen is currently unknown.

The study, taken as a whole, reports: Approximately 4.9% of naive CD4 clonotypes were shared across a handful of donors. Limited genetic and exposure-history diversity came from having few donors.

This TCR derives from a man aged 18 to 30 in good health. The sample comprised memory CD4+ T cells sorted from blood. Subset noted: CD45RA-negative fraction. The V call is TRBV10-2, the J call TRBJ2-2; no clear D. CDR3 sequence reads: CASRYGNTGELFF. CDR3 nucleotides: TGCGCCAGCAGGTACGGGAACACCGGGGAGCTGTTTTTT.